Below are 4 T cell receptor beta chains sequenced from a single sample in a study of control samples from healthy donors and cancer patients. Sequencing was performed with immunoSEQ multiplex PCR; in TCRdb, only in-frame clones are kept and a portion is missing. The sample comprises tens of thousands of clones, 75% to 90% of which are singletons, and more than 7% rests with the top ten. The material sequenced was blood. Every receptor here comes from a man aged 50 to 59 in good health.

A single count supports this clone. The rearrangement links TRBV4-3 to TRBJ2-7; D is unclear. V shed 4 bases and J shed 6 bases, with 16 bases lying between them. CDR3 length equals 14 residues. CDR1 and CDR2 from the germline V gene are LGHNA and YSLEER. The CDR3 reads CASSRTIGFGEQYF. CDR3 bases: TGCGCCAGCAGCCGTACTATCGGGTTCGGCGAGCAGTACTTC.

The chain joins TRBV11-2 to TRBJ2-1; D might be TRBD1 (6 bases). Germline values: CDR1 SGHAT, CDR2 FQNNGV. CDR3 length: 18 amino acids. Between the trimmed V and J ends, which lost 5 bases and 5 bases, there was a span of 25 bases. The CDR3 protein is CASSPIGQQGSSDNEQFF. CDR3 sequence (DNA): TGTGCCAGCAGCCCCATCGGCCAGCAGGGGAGCTCTGACAATGAGCAGTTCTTC.

V is TRBV30 and J is TRBJ1-5; D not certain. V was shortened by 0 bases and J by 5 bases, with 8 bases between the two germline ends. The CDR3 is 13 amino acids. Germline CDR1 reads GTSNPN; CDR2 reads SVGIG (reference sequence). As DNA, the CDR3 is TGTGCCTGGAGTGTAGCCCGCGATCAGCCCCAGCATTTT. It specifies CAWSVARDQPQHF.

This clone was recorded a few times. J is TRBJ2-7 and V is TRBV10-1; tentatively, D is TRBD2 (5 bases). The germline gives CDR1 WNHNN, CDR2 SYGVQD (reference sequence). The CDR3 is 15 amino acids. V was trimmed by 4 bases and J by 5 bases, leaving 18 bases between them. Here the CDR3 reads CASSAGQPLGDEQYF. The CDR3 nucleotides are TGCGCCAGCAGTGCCGGGCAGCCGCTCGGGGACGAGCAGTACTTC.